The clone carrying this T cell receptor (beta chain) was seen at least ten times. Its antigen is unknown. The data are from a study of T cells in Graves' hyperthyroidism and ophthalmopathy. This CDR3 is 15 amino acids long. There were TCR beta CDR3 regions amplified from RNA transcripts. First-round RT-PCR of the TCR CDR3 relied on the HTBI primer set. TCRdb reprocessed the multiplex PCR reads via MiXCR and lists one record per CDR3 protein. The profile shows around 280,000 distinct CDR3 sequences, approximately 12% of them singletons. PBMCs were sourced from approximately 9 ml fresh peripheral blood. Notes on the study in general: Researchers found most expanded thyroid clonotypes above 0.001 in blood as well. Prediction of ophthalmopathy progression came a median around 7.1 months pre-onset.

The genes are TRBV3-2 and TRBJ2-7. TRBV3-2 is a recognized pseudogene. The specimen was blood. The receptor's source is a young woman with Graves' hyperthyroidism that later progressed to Graves' ophthalmopathy. The CDR3 DNA sequence: TGTGCCAGCAGCCAGGGCTCTAGCGATCCCTACGAGCAGTACTTC. Its protein product is CASSQGSSDPYEQYF.